The rows below give T cell receptor beta chains drawn from one sample of a study of blood T cell repertoires in COVID-19. TCRdb's copy holds only in-frame clones and misses some; the assay was immunoSEQ multiplex PCR. The profile shows some 200,000 clones, roughly 86% of them singletons. Sample: peripheral blood. These receptors were obtained from a woman between 50 and 59 years old with active or convalescent COVID-19. Each CDR3 is given with its conserved first and last residue. D genes are given only for firm matches. Clone size is shown for a subset of rows, as once, few, many or a class of expanded clone.

V,D,size,J,DNA,CDR3
TRBV7-2,NA,NA,TRBJ2-7,TGTGCCAGCAGCTTAGAAATCAGCTACGAGCAGTACTTC,CASSLEISYEQYF
TRBV18,TRBD2,NA,TRBJ2-1,TGTGCCAGCTCACGATCGGGAGGGGACAATGAGCAGTTCTTC,CASSRSGGDNEQFF
TRBV11-2,NA,NA,TRBJ2-3,TGTGCCAGCAGCTTGAACAGCTGGATTCGGATCGAGAGCACAGATACGCAGTATTTT,CASSLNSWIRIESTDTQYF
TRBV5-1,TRBD1,NA,TRBJ2-2,TGCGCCAGCAGCTTGCAAGGGGGCGGGAACACCGGGGAGCTGTTTTTT,CASSLQGGGNTGELFF
TRBV5-1,TRBD1,NA,TRBJ1-1,TGCGCCAGCAGCCCCCGACAGGGGAACACTGAAGCTTTCTTT,CASSPRQGNTEAFF
TRBV7-2,NA,once,TRBJ2-6,TGTGCCAGCAGCTTGGGACACACCTCTGGGGCCAACGTCCTGACTTTC,CASSLGHTSGANVLTF
TRBV19,TRBD2,NA,TRBJ2-7,TGTGCCAGTAGTATTGGGGGACTAGCGCCTTACGAGCAGTACTTC,CASSIGGLAPYEQYF
TRBV10-3,TRBD2,once,TRBJ2-7,TGTGCCATCAGTGAATCCCAGCGGGAGTACGAGCAGTACTTC,CAISESQREYEQYF
TRBV10-2,NA,NA,TRBJ1-1,TGCGCCAGCAGTCAGACCGGGAGGGACGGAGCTTTCTTT,CASSQTGRDGAFF
TRBV19,TRBD1,NA,TRBJ1-4,TGTGCCAGTAGTATGGGACAGTTTAATGAAAAACTGTTTTTT,CASSMGQFNEKLFF
TRBV19,TRBD1,NA,TRBJ2-5,TGTGCCAGTAGTATGACAGGGTGGGAGGAGACCCAGTACTTC,CASSMTGWEETQYF
TRBV6-1,NA,NA,TRBJ2-5,TGTGCCAGCAGTGATCAGGGCGGGGAATGGAAAGAGACCCAGTACTTC,CASSDQGGEWKETQYF
TRBV5-1,TRBD2,NA,TRBJ2-3,TGCGCCAGCAGCTTCCTAGCGGGGGGTAGCACAGATACGCAGTATTTT,CASSFLAGGSTDTQYF
TRBV18,TRBD1,NA,TRBJ1-2,TGTGCCAGCTCGTCTACAGGGGCCAATGGCTACACCTTC,CASSSTGANGYTF
TRBV5-6,TRBD1,NA,TRBJ2-5,TGTGCCAGCAGCTTCCTCGGACAGGGAGAGACCCAGTACTTC,CASSFLGQGETQYF
TRBV24-1,NA,once,TRBJ2-2,TGTGCCACCAGGGGTTGGTTACTAGATGGGACCGGGGAGCTGTTTTTT,CATRGWLLDGTGELFF
TRBV29-1,TRBD1,NA,TRBJ1-1,TGCAGCGTCGGGGACAGGAAGAACACTGAAGCTTTCTTT,CSVGDRKNTEAFF
TRBV28,TRBD1,many,TRBJ1-1,TGTGCCAGCACCAAGACAGGGGCGGGAATGAACACTGAAGCTTTCTTT,CASTKTGAGMNTEAFF
TRBV10-3,TRBD1,NA,TRBJ1-1,TGTGCCATCAGACAGGGGCTGGGGAGCACTGAAGCTTTCTTT,CAIRQGLGSTEAFF
TRBV15,NA,NA,TRBJ2-3,TGTGCCACCAGCACCCTCGGCACAGATACGCAGTATTTT,CATSTLGTDTQYF
TRBV5-1,TRBD2,NA,TRBJ2-1,TGCGCCAGCAGCTTAGTTGGCGGGAGTAGTGAGCAGTTCTTC,CASSLVGGSSEQFF
TRBV5-4,NA,NA,TRBJ1-2,TGTGCCAGCAGGGAGGAACCCTCGGGTGGCTACACCTTC,CASREEPSGGYTF
TRBV5-1,NA,NA,TRBJ1-1,TGCGCCAGCAGTGAAGCAGACATGAACACTGAAGCTTTCTTT,CASSEADMNTEAFF
TRBV11-3,NA,NA,TRBJ2-2,TGTGCCAGCAGCTTACTAGGGGCAGCCGGGGAGCTGTTTTTT,CASSLLGAAGELFF
TRBV10-1,NA,NA,TRBJ1-5,TGCGCCAGCAGTGAGTTCGGGGGACGGCCCCAGCATTTT,CASSEFGGRPQHF
TRBV5-1,NA,NA,TRBJ2-2,TGCGCCAGCAGCTTTAGTCCAGGGACGAACACCGGGGAGCTGTTTTTT,CASSFSPGTNTGELFF
TRBV7-3,TRBD2,NA,TRBJ2-1,TGTGCCAGCAGCTTAGACGGGGGGTACAATGAGCAGTTCTTC,CASSLDGGYNEQFF